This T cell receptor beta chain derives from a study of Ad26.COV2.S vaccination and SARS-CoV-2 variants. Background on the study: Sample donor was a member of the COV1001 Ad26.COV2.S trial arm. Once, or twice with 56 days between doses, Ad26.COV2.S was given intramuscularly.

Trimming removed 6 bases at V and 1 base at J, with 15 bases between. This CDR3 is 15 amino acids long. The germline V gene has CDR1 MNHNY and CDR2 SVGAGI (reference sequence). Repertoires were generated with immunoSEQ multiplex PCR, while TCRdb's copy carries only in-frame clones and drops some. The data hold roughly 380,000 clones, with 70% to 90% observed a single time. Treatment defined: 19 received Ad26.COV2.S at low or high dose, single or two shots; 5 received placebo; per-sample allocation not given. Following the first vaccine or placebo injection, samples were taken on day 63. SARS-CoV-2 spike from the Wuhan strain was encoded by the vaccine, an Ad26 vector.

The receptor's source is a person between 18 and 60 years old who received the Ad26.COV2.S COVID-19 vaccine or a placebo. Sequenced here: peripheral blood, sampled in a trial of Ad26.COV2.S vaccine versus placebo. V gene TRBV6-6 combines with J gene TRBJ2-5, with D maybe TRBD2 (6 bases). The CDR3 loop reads CASSRGGTLQETQYF. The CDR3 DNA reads TGTGCCAGCAGCCGTGGAGGGACTCTCCAAGAGACCCAGTACTTC.